This TCR beta chain is from a study of shared clonotypes between healthy human individuals. Sequencing was performed with immunoSEQ multiplex PCR; in TCRdb, only in-frame clones are kept and a portion is missing. The data contain 900,000 to 1,200,000 clones, roughly 74% of them singletons. General study findings and limits: Apart from blood, nothing was sampled; tissue repertoires likely differ.

In regard to this clone: Its antigen is undetermined.

The CDR3 extends over 14 amino acids. The V and J ends lost 3 bases and 1 base respectively, with 9 bases between them. Looked up from germline, CDR1 is KGHSH and CDR2 is LQKENI. This TCR came from a man aged 18-30 years in good health. Some clones in this sample may be carry-over from other donors' samples. The chain has TRBV18 and TRBJ1-1, with D perhaps matching TRBD1 (6 bases). The sequenced sample consisted of memory CD4+ T cells from PBMCs. Subset denoted: CD45RA-negative fraction. CDR3 DNA sequence: TGTGCCAGCTCACCCCCAGGGGAGAACACTGAAGCTTTCTTT. Its protein product is CASSPPGENTEAFF.